The 30 T cell receptor beta chains given below trace back to one sample, sequenced in a study of blood T cell repertoires in COVID-19. Here immunoSEQ multiplex PCR was the method, and the copy in TCRdb shows in-frame clones only, minus some. The data contain some 96,000 clones, 80% to 95% of them singletons. Material: peripheral blood. These receptors were taken from a man aged 50 or older with active COVID-19.

This chain uses TRBV2 with TRBJ1-2; 7 positions agree with TRBD1. The V gene end was trimmed by 2 bases and the J gene end by 2 bases; junction bases not matched to a gene: 2. The length of the CDR3 is 14 residues. Germline CDR1 and CDR2: SNHLY and FYNNEI. The CDR3 loop reads CASSERGLNYGYTF. CDR3 sequence (DNA): TGTGCCAGCAGTGAAAGGGGGCTCAACTATGGCTACACCTTC.

The chain is built from TRBV7-9 and TRBJ2-1; 10 bases are shared with TRBD2. CDR1 and CDR2 from the germline V gene are SEHNR and FQNEAQ (reference sequence). The CDR3 is made up of 11 amino acids. J gave up 14 bases and V 5 bases, and 3 bases lay outside the gene matches. In nucleotides, the CDR3 is TGTGCCAGCAGCCCCGGGACTAGCGAGTTCTTC. Encoded protein: CASSPGTSEFF.

The chain joins TRBV19 to TRBJ2-1; TRBD2 aligns across 15 bases. Germline CDR1 reads LNHDA; CDR2 reads SQIVND (reference sequence). J gave up 7 bases and V 2 bases, and 3 bases lay outside the gene matches. The CDR3 contains 16 residues. The CDR3 reads CASSILGTSGRNEQFF. CDR3 DNA sequence: TGTGCCAGTAGTATATTGGGGACTAGCGGGAGGAATGAGCAGTTCTTC.

V gene TRBV19 combines with J gene TRBJ2-7; TRBD2 might be the D (6 bases). The CDR3 is 12 amino acids. The germline V and J ends were trimmed by 6 bases and 7 bases, with 13 bases remaining between them. Germline assignment: CDR1 LNHDA and CDR2 SQIVND (reference sequence). CDR3 region: CASRGLGGEQYV. The DNA for the CDR3 is TGTGCCAGTAGAGGGCTCGGAGGGGAGCAGTACGTC.

The V and J genes are TRBV7-9 and TRBJ2-1; 12 bases line up with TRBD2. The CDR3 runs to 16 residues. The V segment lost 5 bases and the J segment 6 bases; nucleotides outside the gene matches: 8. Germline V gene lookup returns CDR1 SEHNR and CDR2 FQNEAQ (reference sequence). The CDR3, as DNA: TGTGCCAGCAGCCCGACTCTAGCGGGGGGGCGCAATGAGCAGTTCTTC. This codes for CASSPTLAGGRNEQFF.

This rearrangement joins TRBV11-2 to TRBJ1-1; D is unclear. Trimming removed 1 base from V and 4 bases from J, with 10 bases in between. The V gene's germline CDR1 is SGHAT and CDR2 FQNNGV. This CDR3 has 14 amino acids. CDR3: CASSLGPSGTEAFF. The DNA for the CDR3 is TGTGCCAGCAGCTTAGGGCCTTCGGGCACTGAAGCTTTCTTT.

V and J are TRBV30 and TRBJ2-2; TRBD2 matches 7 bases. The V and J ends lost 5 bases and 4 bases, in that order; junction bases with no gene match: 4. CDR3 length: 13 amino acids. CDR1 and CDR2 from the germline V gene are GTSNPN and SVGIG (reference sequence). CDR3 protein: CAWRLAGTGELFF. In nucleotides, the CDR3 is TGTGCCTGGCGCTTAGCGGGCACCGGGGAGCTGTTTTTT.

The chain is built from TRBV5-1 and TRBJ2-7; TRBD1 matches at 8 bases. After removal of 4 bases from V and 5 bases from J, the junction contained 11 bases not matched to a gene. CDR3 length: 15 residues. The germline CDR1 and CDR2 sequences are SGHRS and YFSETQ. Here the CDR3 reads CASSRDQGAYNEQYF. The CDR3 DNA follows: TGCGCCAGCAGCCGGGACCAGGGGGCATATAACGAGCAGTACTTC.

The chain has TRBV5-8 and TRBJ2-3, with 7 bases matching TRBD2. The germline V gene has CDR1 SGHTS and CDR2 YDEGEE. V lost 4 bases, J lost 1 base, and 12 bases stayed unmatched. The CDR3 sequence is 17 residues long. CDR3 DNA: TGTGCCAGCAGCCTTGGGGGGGTTTCGTTGGGCACAGATACGCAGTATTTT. Amino acids: CASSLGGVSLGTDTQYF.

The chain is built from TRBV12-3 or TRBV12-4 and TRBJ2-7; a possible D gene is TRBD2 (5 bases). V lost 0 bases and J lost 2, with 5 bases in between. This CDR3 is 13 amino acids long. The CDR3 DNA reads TGTGCCAGCAGTTTAGCGGGAGCCTACGAGCAGTACTTC. Translating it yields CASSLAGAYEQYF.

The chain uses TRBV11-3 and TRBJ2-6; D uncertain. Trimming removed 4 bases from V and 1 base from J, with 17 bases in between. The germline CDR1 and CDR2 sequences are SGHNT and YENEEA. This CDR3 is 18 amino acids long. The CDR3 is CASSSDTFDPSGANVLTF. As DNA, the CDR3 is TGTGCCAGCAGCTCTGACACCTTTGACCCATCTGGGGCCAACGTCCTGACTTTC.

The J gene is TRBJ2-3, the V gene TRBV12-3 or TRBV12-4; the D gene is possibly TRBD2 (7 bases). The CDR3 totals 13 residues. V lost 11 bases and J lost 3, with 15 bases in between. This CDR3 is CAGGASRTDTQYF. CDR3 bases: TGTGCCGGGGGGGCTTCGAGAACAGATACGCAGTATTTT.

The genes are TRBV20-1 and TRBJ2-1, with 12 bases aligning to TRBD2. The CDR3 extends over 16 amino acids. Germline V gene lookup returns CDR1 DFQATT and CDR2 SNEGSKA (reference sequence). Germline trimming cut 3 bases from V and 7 bases from J; bases unmatched to any gene: 10. The CDR3 DNA sequence: TGCAGTGCTAGTCCCGGACTAGCGGGAAGGGGAAATGAGCAGTTCTTC. This translates into CSASPGLAGRGNEQFF.

The chain joins TRBV2 to TRBJ2-7, with 7 bases lining up with TRBD2. There are 15 residues in the CDR3. The ends lost 3 bases at V and 2 bases at J; junction bases unmatched: 7. Germline values: CDR1 SNHLY, CDR2 FYNNEI. The CDR3 loop is CASSENERGAYEQYV. The DNA of the CDR3 is TGTGCCAGCAGTGAGAACGAGCGGGGAGCCTACGAGCAGTACGTC.

The chain is built from TRBV5-1 and TRBJ2-4, with TRBD1 as a possible D gene (7 bases). V gave up 3 bases and J gave up 6 bases, with 22 bases separating them. The V gene's germline CDR1 is SGHRS and CDR2 YFSETQ. This CDR3 comprises 17 residues. The CDR3 sequence: CASSSEGAGQSGNIQYF. CDR3 DNA: TGCGCCAGCAGCTCGGAGGGGGCAGGCCAGTCGGGAAACATTCAGTACTTC.

V gene TRBV19 combines with J gene TRBJ1-3, with TRBD1 matching 8 bases. The germline V gene encodes CDR1 LNHDA and CDR2 SQIVND (reference sequence). The CDR3 is made up of 15 amino acids. V lost 6 bases and J lost 0; bases outside the gene matches: 4. The CDR3 reads CASRGQASSGNTIYF. CDR3 DNA: TGTGCCAGTAGGGGACAGGCTAGCTCTGGAAACACCATATATTTT.

The chain recombines TRBV24-1 with TRBJ2-3, with D unresolved. V was pared by 7 bases and J by 4 bases, with 14 bases between. This CDR3 has 14 residues. Germline loops: CDR1 KGHDR, CDR2 SFDVKD. The chain's CDR3 is CATSGPHRADTQYF. The CDR3 region has the DNA TGTGCCACCAGCGGCCCACATCGGGCAGATACGCAGTATTTT.

The chain is built from TRBV27 and TRBJ1-1; TRBD1 might be the D (5 bases). The CDR3 totals 17 residues. Trimming took 5 bases from V and 2 from J, leaving 21 bases between them. The V gene's germline CDR1 is MNHEY and CDR2 SMNVEV (reference sequence). The CDR3 here is CASSPRPGPGGNTEAFF. The CDR3 region has the DNA TGTGCCAGCAGTCCTCGGCCGGGCCCCGGGGGAAACACTGAAGCTTTCTTT.

The chain joins TRBV3-1 (or the pseudogene TRBV3-2) to TRBJ1-3, with TRBD1 as a possible D gene (6 bases). In germline, CDR1 is LGHDT, CDR2 YNNKEL (reference sequence). CDR3 length equals 14 residues. The ends were cut back, 4 bases at V and 7 bases at J, with 14 bases in the middle. CDR3 sequence: CASSPTGLRNTIYF. DNA of the CDR3: TGTGCCAGCAGCCCGACAGGTTTGCGGAACACCATATATTTT.

The gene calls are TRBV7-2 and TRBJ2-7; weak D call: TRBD2 (5 bases). From germline, CDR1 is SGHTA and CDR2 FQGNSA. The CDR3 has 14 amino acids. V was pared by 2 bases and J by 4 bases, with 12 bases between. The CDR3 is CASSLTSGEYEQYV. The DNA for the CDR3 is TGTGCCAGCAGCTTAACGAGCGGAGAATACGAGCAGTACGTC.

The chain combines TRBV27 with TRBJ1-6; possible D gene TRBD1, 5 bases. The CDR3 runs 16 residues. Trimming stripped 3 bases from V and 2 bases from J, with 11 bases between. Germline V gives CDR1 MNHEY, CDR2 SMNVEV (reference sequence). The DNA of the CDR3 is TGTGCCAGCAGTTTGGATTGGGGGGCCTATAATTCACCCCTCCACTTT. It is translated as CASSLDWGAYNSPLHF.

The chain combines TRBV5-5 with TRBJ2-2; TRBD2 might be the D (6 bases). With 2 bases removed from V and 0 bases from J, the gap between germline ends came to 11 bases. CDR1 and CDR2 (germline): SGHKS, YYEKEE (reference sequence). This CDR3 is 16 amino acids long. The CDR3, as DNA: TGTGCCAGCAGCTTCGAAGCGGGTGCGAACACCGGGGAGCTGTTTTTT. It yields the protein CASSFEAGANTGELFF.

The chain carries TRBV19 and TRBJ2-7; TRBD1 aligns across 10 bases. Germline-derived CDR1 and CDR2 are LNHDA and SQIVND (reference sequence). This CDR3 region has 15 residues. Trimming took 1 base from V and 4 from J; bases not matched to a gene: 4. CDR3 region: CASSIVGTGEYEQYF. The CDR3 bases are TGTGCCAGTAGTATAGTCGGGACAGGGGAGTACGAGCAGTACTTC.

The chain carries TRBV7-9 and TRBJ1-6; a possible D gene is TRBD1 (5 bases). Between the trimmed V and J ends, which lost 2 bases and 6 bases, there was a span of 11 bases. Germline CDR1 SEHNR, CDR2 FQNEAQ (reference sequence). This CDR3 region has 15 residues. The CDR3, as DNA: TGTGCCAGCAGCTTACTAGGGGTTCGTAATTCACCCCTCCACTTT. It is translated as CASSLLGVRNSPLHF.

The chain uses TRBV11-3 and TRBJ2-1, with 9 bases identical to TRBD2. The CDR3 is made up of 13 amino acids. The V and J ends lost 7 bases and 8 bases, in that order; junction bases with no gene match: 6. CDR1 SGHNT and CDR2 YENEEA come from the germline V gene. CDR3 loop: CASMGLAGYEQFF. The CDR3 DNA sequence: TGTGCCAGCATGGGGCTAGCGGGATATGAGCAGTTCTTC.

This clone appeared once. This rearrangement joins TRBV4-2 to TRBJ2-3; 9 bases fit TRBD2. V lost 1 base and J lost 6; bases outside the gene matches: 11. The CDR3 runs to 17 residues. Germline V lookup: CDR1 LGHNA, CDR2 YNFKEQ. The CDR3 bases are TGTGCCAGCAGCCAAGGTTTGGCGGGAGGGCCCGGGGATACGCAGTATTTT. Its translation is CASSQGLAGGPGDTQYF.

The chain recombines TRBV5-1 with TRBJ2-5; possible D gene TRBD1, 5 bases. The CDR3 covers 13 residues. Germline-derived CDR1 and CDR2 are SGHRS and YFSETQ. The V end was cut by 4 bases, the J end by 2 bases, with 9 bases between. The CDR3, as DNA: TGCGCCAGCAGCCCCAGGGATCAAGAGACCCAGTACTTC. This sequence encodes CASSPRDQETQYF.

This chain uses TRBV19 with TRBJ2-4, with 7 bases aligning to TRBD1. Looked up from germline, CDR1 is LNHDA and CDR2 is SQIVND (reference sequence). The CDR3 covers 15 residues. J lost 6 bases, V lost 6 bases, and 11 bases had no gene match. The CDR3 nucleotides are TGTGCCAGTAGCCCCAGGGGCCGACAGGGAAACATTCAGTACTTC. This sequence encodes CASSPRGRQGNIQYF.

V is TRBV4-1 and J is TRBJ2-7, with D perhaps TRBD2 (5 bases). This CDR3 has 17 residues. The V and J ends lost 1 base and 4 bases respectively, with 20 bases between them. Germline CDR1 and CDR2: MGHRA and YSYEKL. This chain's CDR3 is CASSQALSYNGDYEQYF. DNA for the CDR3: TGCGCCAGCAGCCAAGCCCTCTCCTACAACGGGGATTACGAGCAGTACTTC.

This chain connects TRBV6-5 to TRBJ2-7, with D possibly being TRBD1 (5 bases). Trimming took off 7 bases at V and 2 bases at J, with 15 bases between the two ends. CDR1 and CDR2 (germline): MNHEY, SVGAGI. This CDR3 has 14 amino acids. In DNA form, the CDR3 reads TGTGCCAGCATGGGAAGACAGTACCCCTACGAGCAGTACGTC. Its protein is CASMGRQYPYEQYV.